These 18 T cell receptor beta chains were all obtained from the same sample, sequenced in a study of blood T cell repertoires in COVID-19. This table comes from immunoSEQ multiplex PCR, and its TCRdb copy is limited to in-frame clones, with some not included. The sample shows approximately 400,000 clones, approximately 90% of them seen only once. Sequenced sample: PBMCs or T cells enriched from blood (not recorded which). These receptors were obtained from a woman aged 18-35 years who had recovered from COVID-19.

This clone was recorded once. The same CDR3 arises from other DNA sequences in this sample as well. The CDR3 sequence: CASSDRVGYEQYF. CDR3 in DNA: TGTGCCAGCAGCGACAGGGTAGGCTACGAGCAGTACTTC. The chain links TRBV5-4 to TRBJ2-7, with TRBD1 matching 7 bases. The CDR3 loop spans 13 amino acids. Looked up from germline, CDR1 is SGHNT and CDR2 is YYREEE (reference sequence). V lost 4 bases and J lost 3; bases outside the gene matches: 4.

The chain uses TRBV11-1 and TRBJ2-5, with 7 bases identical to TRBD2. Germline assignment: CDR1 SGHAT and CDR2 FQDESV (reference sequence). The CDR3 runs 17 residues. V shed 0 bases, J shed 3 bases, and the junction held 10 bases outside the gene matches. CDR3 bases: TGTGCCAGCAGCTTAGCGGAGGGGCTAGCGGCGAAAGAGACCCAGTACTTC. Translation gives CASSLAEGLAAKETQYF.

The V and J genes are TRBV11-2 and TRBJ2-5; 15 bases are a match to TRBD2. The germline V gene has CDR1 SGHAT and CDR2 FQNNGV. The V and J ends lost 1 base and 4 bases, in that order; junction bases with no gene match: 10. This CDR3 is built from 19 residues. The CDR3 coding sequence is TGTGCCAGCAGCTTAGCCGGGACTAGCGGGGGGATTGATTCAGAGACCCAGTACTTC. It is translated as CASSLAGTSGGIDSETQYF.

This sequence joins TRBV5-8 and TRBJ1-1; 10 positions agree with TRBD1. The junction had 4 bases not matched to a gene; V was cut back by 3 bases and J by 5 bases. Looked up from germline, CDR1 is SGHTS and CDR2 is YDEGEE. The CDR3 covers 14 residues. CDR3 sequence: CASSYDRGPTEAFF. CDR3 coding DNA: TGTGCCAGCAGCTACGACAGGGGGCCAACTGAAGCTTTCTTT.

This clone has more than one count but fewer than ten. The V and J genes are TRBV5-4 and TRBJ2-7; D possibly corresponds to TRBD2 (5 bases). Germline CDR1 and CDR2: SGHNT and YYREEE (reference sequence). V was pared by 0 bases and J by 0 bases, with 10 bases between. This CDR3 is 15 amino acids long. CDR3 in DNA: TGTGCCAGCAGCTTGGTTGAGGGCATCTCCTACGAGCAGTACTTC. Protein: CASSLVEGISYEQYF.

The CDR3 nucleotides read TGTGCCAGTAGTACGGGGACTCTTGAGCAGTACTTC. Translation: CASSTGTLEQYF. The V gene is TRBV19, the J gene TRBJ2-7; a possible D gene is TRBD2 (6 bases). Trimming left V 4 bases short and J 7 bases short, with 11 bases between. The germline V gene encodes CDR1 LNHDA and CDR2 SQIVND (reference sequence). The CDR3 has 12 amino acids.

The rearrangement links TRBV27 to TRBJ1-5; unclear D gene. The CDR3 has 14 amino acids. CDR1 is MNHEY and CDR2 is SMNVEV in the germline V gene (reference sequence). Trimming pared 5 bases from V and 4 bases from J, leaving 12 bases between. The CDR3 loop is CASSPLSLNQPQHF. CDR3 in DNA: TGTGCCAGCAGTCCCCTTTCCCTAAATCAGCCCCAGCATTTT.

The gene calls are TRBV20-1 and TRBJ2-5; 7 positions agree with TRBD2. V dropped 5 bases and J dropped 5; count of bases not matched to a gene: 17. Germline lookup yields CDR1 DFQATT and CDR2 SNEGSKA (reference sequence). The CDR3 runs to 16 residues. CDR3 protein: CSARGSGGTYRETQYF. Written as DNA, the CDR3 is TGCAGTGCTCGTGGGTCCGGGGGGACTTACCGGGAGACCCAGTACTTC.

As to this clone: The same CDR3 arises from other DNA sequences in this sample as well. The gene calls are TRBV30 and TRBJ1-5; a possible D gene is TRBD1 (6 bases). CDR1 is GTSNPN, CDR2 SVGIG, per germline (reference sequence). The CDR3 has 13 residues. Trimming took 0 bases from V and 4 from J, leaving 7 bases between them. The CDR3: CAWSVGGNQPQHF. CDR3 in DNA: TGTGCCTGGAGTGTAGGGGGTAATCAGCCCCAGCATTTT.

This chain uses TRBV29-1 with TRBJ1-3, with unresolved D. V was cut by 0 bases and J by 9 bases, with 9 bases left in between. The CDR3 loop spans 12 amino acids. Germline CDR1 reads SQVTM; CDR2 reads ANQGSEA. The CDR3 loop is CSVEESGGTIYF. CDR3 DNA: TGCAGCGTTGAAGAGAGCGGCGGCACCATATATTTT.

CDR3 in amino acids: CASNPTQGNTEAFF. CDR3 nucleotides: TGCGCCAGCAACCCCACCCAGGGGAACACTGAAGCTTTCTTT. The rearrangement uses TRBV5-1 and TRBJ1-1; the D gene is possibly TRBD1 (5 bases). Trimming removed 6 bases from V and 1 base from J, with 13 bases in between. Per the germline V gene, CDR1 is SGHRS and CDR2 is YFSETQ. The CDR3 extends over 14 amino acids.

This chain uses TRBV7-2 with TRBJ2-7, with 8 positions matching TRBD2. The V gene's germline CDR1 is SGHTA and CDR2 FQGNSA. Trimming removed 0 bases from V and 3 bases from J; junction bases left unmatched: 4. This CDR3 contains 15 residues. Here the CDR3 reads CASSLASGGLYEQYF. The DNA of the CDR3 is TGTGCCAGCAGCTTAGCAAGCGGGGGCCTCTACGAGCAGTACTTC. The full variable domain, in which reference TRBV7-2 and TRBJ2-7 provide the parts outside the CDR3, is GAGVSQSPSNKVTEKGKDVELRCDPISGHTALYWYRQSLGQGLEFLIYFQGNSAPDKSGLPSDRFSAERTGGSVSTLTIQRTQQEDSAVYLCASSLASGGLYEQYFGPGTRLTVT.

The V gene is TRBV18, the J gene TRBJ2-1; tentatively, D is TRBD2 (5 bases). With 4 bases removed from V and 1 base from J, the gap between germline ends came to 11 bases. Germline V lookup: CDR1 KGHSH, CDR2 LQKENI. This CDR3 contains 15 residues. CDR3 coding DNA: TGTGCCAGCTCACTCGGGGTAGCGTCCTACAATGAGCAGTTCTTC. Protein product: CASSLGVASYNEQFF.

The chain combines TRBV19 with TRBJ1-1, with 7 bases lining up with TRBD1. CDR1 and CDR2 (germline): LNHDA, SQIVND (reference sequence). The CDR3 sequence is 18 residues long. Germline trimming cut 7 bases from V and 3 bases from J; bases unmatched to any gene: 20. CDR3 sequence: CASKKTGLSGRLDTEAFF. The CDR3 region has the DNA TGTGCCAGTAAAAAGACAGGGCTTAGTGGGAGATTGGACACTGAAGCTTTCTTT.

CDR3 DNA sequence: TGCGCCAGCAGTCCCGGGACACCCTATGGCTACACCTTC. Amino acids: CASSPGTPYGYTF. V is TRBV4-1 and J is TRBJ1-2; tentatively, D is TRBD1 (6 bases). Trimming took 6 bases from V and 4 from J, leaving 12 bases between them. The CDR3 is made up of 13 amino acids. From germline, CDR1 is MGHRA and CDR2 YSYEKL.

The rearrangement joins TRBV10-3 to TRBJ1-5; D ambiguous. V was shortened by 7 bases and J by 4 bases, with 11 bases between the two germline ends. The CDR3 covers 13 residues. CDR1 is ENHRY and CDR2 is SYGVKD in the germline V gene. This CDR3 reads CAITPTLNQPQHF. The CDR3 DNA reads as TGTGCCATCACCCCGACTCTAAATCAGCCCCAGCATTTT.

This chain links TRBV7-3 with TRBJ1-2, with D possibly TRBD1 on 5 matching bases. The CDR3 is 13 residues long. V dropped 5 bases and J dropped 8 bases, with 15 bases sitting between them. Germline V gene data show CDR1 as SGHTA and CDR2 as FQGTGA. CDR3 sequence reads: CASSPGQGLGYTF. The CDR3 DNA is TGTGCCAGCAGCCCGGGCCAGGGTCTAGGCTACACCTTC.

J is TRBJ1-6 and V is TRBV9, with 10 positions matching TRBD1. The length of the CDR3 is 16 residues. V was pared by 3 bases and J by 6 bases, with 6 bases of the junction left unmatched. The germline gives CDR1 SGDLS, CDR2 YYNGEE. This CDR3 reads CASSAPDRGSNSPLHF. The CDR3 DNA is TGTGCCAGCAGCGCGCCGGACAGGGGGAGTAATTCACCCCTCCACTTT.